The T cell receptor (beta chain) under discussion was sequenced for a study of T cell repertoires in cytomegalovirus infection. Looking at the study overall: Public signatures in TCR beta pointed to CMV infection and matching HLA type.

There are a few counts of this clonotype. Antigen: not known. This CDR3 has 16 amino acids. V dropped 2 bases and J dropped 1; count of bases not matched to a gene: 4. TCRdb called the reads again in MiXCR, with one record for every CDR3 protein. The sample includes some 150,000 distinct CDR3 sequences, 20% to 25% seen only once; the top ten take approximately 10%. Overall study results and limits: Carriers of CMV plus the relevant HLA were identified by cumulative public TCR beta family frequency. HLA-C-restricted CMV-specific TCR beta clonotypes prevailed in the ex vivo response.

This TCR came from a human donor in good health (CMV status not recorded). Some clones in this sample may be carry-over from other donors' samples. Sequences were obtained from PBMCs. The chain is built from TRBV12-3 or TRBV12-4 and TRBJ1-5; 8 positions agree with TRBD1. The CDR3: CASSLTTGGSNQPQHF. CDR3 in DNA: TGTGCCAGCAGTTTAACCACAGGGGGAAGCAATCAGCCCCAGCATTTT.